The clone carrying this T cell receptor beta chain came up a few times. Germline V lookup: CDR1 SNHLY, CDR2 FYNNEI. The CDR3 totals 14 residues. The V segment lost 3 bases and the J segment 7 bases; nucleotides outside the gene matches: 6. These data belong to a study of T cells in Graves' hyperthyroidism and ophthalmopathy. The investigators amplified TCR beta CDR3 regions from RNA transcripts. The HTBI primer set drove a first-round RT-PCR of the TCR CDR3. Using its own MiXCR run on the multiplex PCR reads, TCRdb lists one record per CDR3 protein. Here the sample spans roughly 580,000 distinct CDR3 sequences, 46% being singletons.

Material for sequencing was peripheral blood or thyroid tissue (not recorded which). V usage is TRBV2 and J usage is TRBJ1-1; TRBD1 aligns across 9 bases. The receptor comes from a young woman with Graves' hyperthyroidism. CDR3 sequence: CASSDGDRVGEAFF. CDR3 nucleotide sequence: TGTGCCAGCAGTGATGGGGACAGGGTTGGTGAAGCTTTCTTT.